These 2 T cell receptor beta chains originate from one sample sequenced in a study of radiotherapy plus CTLA-4 blockade in lung cancer. TCRdb keeps only in-frame clones here, not all; method: immunoSEQ multiplex PCR. This sample has approximately 95,000 clones; about 81% occur once, and the top ten carry approximately 3.4%. This material consisted of peripheral blood, taken from a patient treated with radiotherapy plus ipilimumab. These receptors were collected from a human donor with non-small cell lung cancer who had a partial response to radiotherapy plus ipilimumab.

The chain couples TRBV11-2 to TRBJ1-5, with 8 bases matching TRBD1. Germline V gives CDR1 SGHAT, CDR2 FQNNGV. V trimming: 5 bases; J trimming: 4 bases; junction bases outside the gene matches: 7. This CDR3 contains 15 residues. The CDR3 sequence is CASSLQGQGNQPQHF. The DNA of the CDR3 is TGTGCCAGCAGCCTCCAAGGACAGGGTAATCAGCCCCAGCATTTT.

This chain connects TRBV27 to TRBJ1-6; D not certain. V gave up 3 bases and J gave up 0 bases, with 15 bases separating them. This CDR3 is 18 amino acids long. CDR1 is MNHEY, CDR2 SMNVEV, per germline (reference sequence). The DNA for the CDR3 is TGTGCCAGCAGTTTGGGGAGGCCGTTGAGCTCCTATAATTCACCCCTCCACTTT. Amino acid sequence: CASSLGRPLSSYNSPLHF.